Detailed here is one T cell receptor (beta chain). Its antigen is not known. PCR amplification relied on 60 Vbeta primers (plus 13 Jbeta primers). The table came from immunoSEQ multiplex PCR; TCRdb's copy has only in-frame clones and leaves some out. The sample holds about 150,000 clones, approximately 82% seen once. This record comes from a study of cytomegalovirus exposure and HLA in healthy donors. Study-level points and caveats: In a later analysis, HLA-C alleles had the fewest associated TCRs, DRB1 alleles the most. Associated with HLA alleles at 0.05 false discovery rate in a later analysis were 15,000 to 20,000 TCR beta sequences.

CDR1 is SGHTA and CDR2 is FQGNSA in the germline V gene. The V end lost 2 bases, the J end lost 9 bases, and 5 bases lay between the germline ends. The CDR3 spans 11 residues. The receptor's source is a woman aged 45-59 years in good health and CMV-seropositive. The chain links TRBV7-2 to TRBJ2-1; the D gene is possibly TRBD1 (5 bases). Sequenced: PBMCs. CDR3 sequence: CASSLQGEQFF. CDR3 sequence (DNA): TGTGCCAGCAGCTTACAGGGTGAGCAGTTCTTC.